Here is one T cell receptor beta chain with its context. The antigen remains unidentified. This sample was taken from a study of blood T cells in healthy people across ages. Overall study findings and caveats: Naive CD4+ cells and diversity were both higher in long-lived donors than in aged donors.

Together with a sample-barcoded 5' primer, a J-beta primer mix was included in a second PCR lasting about 7 to 12 cycles. TCRdb processed the 5' RACE reads anew with MiXCR; each CDR3 protein has one entry. This sample has some 920,000 distinct CDR3 sequences; roughly half occur once, and the top ten carry roughly 23%. The CDR3 is 15 amino acids. Trimming at V came to 10 bases and at J to 11 bases, leaving 18 bases not matched to a gene. Germline CDR1 is MDHEN and CDR2 is SYDVKM. Sequences were obtained from blood. This TCR was recovered from a woman aged 60-75 years in good health. J is TRBJ2-5 and V is TRBV28; 11 bases map to TRBD2. The DNA of the CDR3 is TGTGCCACATACGCATATAGCGGGGGGGTCAATGAGCAGTACTTC. Amino acids: CATYAYSGGVNEQYF. Based on the CDR3 plus reference TRBV28 and TRBJ2-5, the full variable domain is DVKVTQSSRYLVKRTGEKVFLECVQDMDHENMFWYRQDPGLGLRLIYFSYDVKMKEKGDIPEGYSVSREKKERFSLILESASTNQTSMYLCATYAYSGGVNEQYFGPGTRLLVL.